The T cell receptor (beta chain) described here comes from a study of T cell responses to AZD1222 COVID-19 vaccine (dated by TCRdb to 2020 to 2022). Some background on the complete study: TCR sequencing was performed for roughly 250 trial participants, of whom around 210 were given two doses of AZD1222 and 26 were given two doses of MenACWY control vaccine. Trial participants were enrolled by age into subgroups of 18-55, 56-69 and 70-plus years, and roughly 150, 30 and 60 TCR-sequenced participants, respectively, were included in these subgroups.

The paper's findings and limits, for the study overall: Most participants were white British and females outnumbered males, and the authors suggested that clonal diversity may have been underestimated. After two AZD1222 doses, both the breadth and the depth of spike-specific TCRs were significantly higher than at day 0 and than in MenACWY recipients. Only a handful of AZD1222 recipients were SARS-CoV-2 seropositive at baseline, limiting conclusions about previously exposed vaccinees. Because no day 14 peak-response samples were available, repertoires were characterized only after the peak T cell response. Reportedly, close to half of the unique spike-specific TCRs recognized epitopes lying outside the regions that are mutated in the B.1.351 and B.1.1.7 variants. Vaccine-associated CD4 TCRs spanned the whole spike protein, with dominant responses in regions 160-218 and 743-854. The 56-69-year group was small, and its depth increase did not reach significance, likely because of low power.

Taken from cysteine to phenylalanine, the CDR3 has 12 residues. Of the read, only the CDR3 DNA is kept; its 36 bases are in frame from base 1. Looking up the germline V gene yields CDR1 MGHRA and CDR2 YSYEKL. The germline ends are 4 bases apart after V is trimmed by 0 bases and J by 5 bases. What this sample's time point label stands for: about 28 days (+/-7) after the second vaccine dose. AZD1222 recipients with second doses at about 4 weeks or about 12 weeks were pooled, because spike-specific TCR depth and breadth did not differ between schedules. The vaccinee samples were drawn from two UK trials, COV001 and COV002, one of which was a single-blind randomized controlled phase 2/3 trial testing AZD1222 (ChAdOx1 nCoV-19) in healthy adults. For TCRbeta chain sequencing, PBMC samples were collected from trial participants at day 0 and at day 28 after the second dose. The CDR3 regions of human TCRbeta chains were analyzed by immunosequencing. In the authors' own workflow: Repertoire TCRs were checked for matches against a reference library of SARS-CoV-2-specific TCRs that had been generated using the MIRA antigen-specificity platform. Breadth meant the fraction of unique TCRs that were SARS-CoV-2-associated, whereas depth meant the fraction of total T cells that were SARS-CoV-2-associated. Using the MIRA data, every spike-specific TCR was mapped to the spike region that the TCR reacted to and assigned to either a CD4 or a CD8 class. Log10-transformed breadth and depth values were compared by one-way ANOVA with Sidak's multiple comparisons tests. Sourced from immuneACCESS, this table was stored by TCRdb with only in-frame sequences that have V and J called. A share of the clones is absent; for the studies checked, an unresolved V gene accounts for under half, and the remainder has no known explanation. Clone size and V and J calls were adopted from that table, with D and trimming inferred from the DNA. Recorded for this sample are around 120,000 clones; around 93% of them occurred a single time. The ten largest clones take up approximately 8% of the sample.

In the case of this clone: Its antigen remains undetermined. No base quality values were provided; no much bigger clone lies one nucleotide off.

The chain was built from TRBV4-1 and TRBJ2-5, with an unclear D gene assignment. Sample: peripheral blood, taken 28 days after the second AZD1222 dose. This TCR derives from an adult who received the AZD1222 COVID-19 vaccine. The sequence in DNA is TGCGCCAGCAGCCAAGATCTGGAGACCCAGTACTTC. This translates into CASSQDLETQYF.